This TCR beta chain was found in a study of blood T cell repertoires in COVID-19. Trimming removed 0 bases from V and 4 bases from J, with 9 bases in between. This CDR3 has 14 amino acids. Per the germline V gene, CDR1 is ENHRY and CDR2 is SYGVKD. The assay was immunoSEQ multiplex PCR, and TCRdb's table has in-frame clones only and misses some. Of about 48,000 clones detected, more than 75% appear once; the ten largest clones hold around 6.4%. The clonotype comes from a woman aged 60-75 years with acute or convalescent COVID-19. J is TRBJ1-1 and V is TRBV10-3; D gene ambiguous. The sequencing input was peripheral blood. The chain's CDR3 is CAISESTLGTEAFF. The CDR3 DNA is TGTGCCATCAGTGAGTCGACCCTAGGCACTGAAGCTTTCTTT.